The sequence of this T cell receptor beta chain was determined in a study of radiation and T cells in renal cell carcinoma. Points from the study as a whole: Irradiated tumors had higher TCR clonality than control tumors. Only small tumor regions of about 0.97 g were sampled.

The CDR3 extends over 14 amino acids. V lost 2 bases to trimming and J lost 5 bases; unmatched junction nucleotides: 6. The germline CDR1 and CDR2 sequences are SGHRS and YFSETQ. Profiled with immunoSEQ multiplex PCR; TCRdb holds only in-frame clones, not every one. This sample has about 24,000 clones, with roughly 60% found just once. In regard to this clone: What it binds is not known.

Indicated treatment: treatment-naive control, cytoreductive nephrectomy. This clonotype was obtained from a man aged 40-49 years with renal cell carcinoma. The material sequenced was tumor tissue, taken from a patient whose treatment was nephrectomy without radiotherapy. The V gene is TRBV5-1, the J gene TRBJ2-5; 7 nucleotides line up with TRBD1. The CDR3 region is CASSLGTEGETQYF. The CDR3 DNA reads TGCGCCAGCAGCTTAGGGACAGAGGGTGAGACCCAGTACTTC.